These 5 T cell receptor beta chains originate from one sample sequenced in a study of T cell repertoires in ileal Crohn's disease. TCRdb keeps only in-frame clones here, not all; method: immunoSEQ multiplex PCR. The sample holds about 14,000 clones, over 75% seen once. Sample time point: inflamed ileum from the surgical specimen. The source material was ileal tissue. Source of these receptors: an adult with Crohn's disease.

As concerns this clone: The same CDR3 arises from other DNA sequences in this sample as well. The rearrangement links TRBV10-1 to TRBJ2-1, with D perhaps matching TRBD1 or TRBD2 (5 bases each). The V gene lost 0 bases and the J gene lost 6 bases, with 12 bases spanning the gap. The CDR3 loop spans 15 amino acids. CDR1 is WNHNN and CDR2 is SYGVQD in the germline V gene (reference sequence). The CDR3 nucleotides read TGCGCCAGCAGTGAGTCGGGGGTTCCCACCAATGAGCAGTTCTTC. As protein: CASSESGVPTNEQFF.

The V and J genes are TRBV6-1 and TRBJ1-3; D is uncertain. CDR1 is MNHNS and CDR2 is SASEGT in the germline V gene. The length of the CDR3 is 13 residues. Deletions cut 10 bases from V and 1 base from J, with 11 bases between. The DNA for the CDR3 is TGTGCCATCGCGGGGATATCTGGAAACACCATATATTTT. Amino acids: CAIAGISGNTIYF.

The chain recombines TRBV5-4 with TRBJ1-2; D may be TRBD1 (5 bases). Germline V gives CDR1 SGHNT, CDR2 YYREEE (reference sequence). V shed 4 bases and J shed 4 bases, with 14 bases lying between them. The CDR3 totals 14 residues. The CDR3 region has the DNA TGTGCCAGCAGCCCAACTGGGAGGGGCTATGGCTACACCTTC. It yields the protein CASSPTGRGYGYTF.

The rearrangement uses TRBV7-8 and TRBJ2-1; D unclear. Between the trimmed V and J ends, which lost 5 bases and 4 bases, there was a span of 12 bases. There are 14 residues in the CDR3. The germline CDR1 and CDR2 sequences are SGHVS and FQNEAQ. This chain's CDR3 is CASSLMPDYNEQFF. CDR3 DNA: TGTGCCAGCAGCCTTATGCCAGATTACAATGAGCAGTTCTTC.

J is TRBJ2-3 and V is TRBV6-5; TRBD2 might be the D (5 bases). Looked up from germline, CDR1 is MNHEY and CDR2 is SVGAGI. This CDR3 contains 14 residues. V shed 9 bases and J shed 1 base, with 14 bases lying between them. CDR3 nucleotides: TGTGCCAGTATGGGGAGTTTCGGCACAGATACGCAGTATTTT. It translates to CASMGSFGTDTQYF.